Each of the 5 T cell receptor beta chains below was sequenced from the same sample in a study of preoperative IRX-2 immunotherapy in early breast cancer (dated by TCRdb to the late 2010s). Library method: the immunoSEQ multiplex PCR assay. This immuneACCESS table, as held by TCRdb, lists in-frame sequences with V and J called but not all clones. Of the missing ones, under half trace to an unresolved V gene in checked studies; the others have no known cause. The sample has 20,000 to 30,000 clones on record, around 89% of them singletons. Of the sample, roughly 9% falls within the top ten clones. The sample's treatment or condition label, in plain terms: preoperative locoregional IRX-2 cytokine immunotherapy. The material was tumor tissue, obtained after IRX-2 immunotherapy. The receptors stem from a human donor with breast cancer.

The V call is TRBV6-1, the J call TRBJ1-5; D perhaps matches TRBD1 (5 bases). CDR3 length: 10 residues. Germline V gene data show CDR1 as MNHNS and CDR2 as SASEGT. V was clipped by 10 bases and J by 7 bases, with 8 bases between them. CDR3 coding DNA: TGTGCCACAGGGAGGCAGCCCCAGCATTTT. This codes for CATGRQPQHF.

V and J are TRBV5-1 and TRBJ2-3; TRBD2 matches 7 bases. The V and J ends lost 7 bases and 4 bases, in that order; junction bases with no gene match: 12. CDR1 is SGHRS, CDR2 YFSETQ, per germline. The CDR3 runs to 15 residues. The CDR3 bases are TGCGCCAGCGGATCGACTAGCCTTTTGTCAGATACGCAGTATTTT. Amino acids: CASGSTSLLSDTQYF.

The gene calls are TRBV5-8 and TRBJ1-2, with unresolved D. This CDR3 has 17 residues. V was cut by 1 base and J by 0 bases, with 16 bases left in between. The germline V gene encodes CDR1 SGHTS and CDR2 YDEGEE. CDR3: CASSLSVGDTANYGYTF. The CDR3 DNA sequence: TGTGCCAGCAGCTTGTCGGTTGGAGACACAGCTAACTATGGCTACACCTTC.

This rearrangement joins TRBV2 to TRBJ2-7; D call uncertain. This CDR3 is 12 amino acids long. Germline assignment: CDR1 SNHLY and CDR2 FYNNEI. V gave up 6 bases and J gave up 5 bases, with 11 bases separating them. CDR3 DNA sequence: TGTGCCAGCAGAGGAGAGTACCACGAGCAGTACTTC. It yields the protein CASRGEYHEQYF. The full variable domain, in which reference TRBV2 and TRBJ2-7 provide the parts outside the CDR3, is EPEVTQTPSHQVTQMGQEVILRCVPISNHLYFYWYRQILGQKVEFLVSFYNNEISEKSEIFDDQFSVERPDGSNFTLKIRSTKLEDSAMYFCASRGEYHEQYFGPGTRLTVT.

This chain links TRBV27 with TRBJ2-2, with 7 bases identical to TRBD2. The CDR3 length is 17 residues. Germline CDR1 is MNHEY and CDR2 is SMNVEV (reference sequence). Trimming removed 4 bases from V and 1 base from J; junction bases left unmatched: 9. CDR3 sequence (DNA): TGTGCCAGCAGTTCCTTTCCAGGCGGGGGGAACACCGGGGAGCTGTTTTTT. This sequence encodes CASSSFPGGGNTGELFF.